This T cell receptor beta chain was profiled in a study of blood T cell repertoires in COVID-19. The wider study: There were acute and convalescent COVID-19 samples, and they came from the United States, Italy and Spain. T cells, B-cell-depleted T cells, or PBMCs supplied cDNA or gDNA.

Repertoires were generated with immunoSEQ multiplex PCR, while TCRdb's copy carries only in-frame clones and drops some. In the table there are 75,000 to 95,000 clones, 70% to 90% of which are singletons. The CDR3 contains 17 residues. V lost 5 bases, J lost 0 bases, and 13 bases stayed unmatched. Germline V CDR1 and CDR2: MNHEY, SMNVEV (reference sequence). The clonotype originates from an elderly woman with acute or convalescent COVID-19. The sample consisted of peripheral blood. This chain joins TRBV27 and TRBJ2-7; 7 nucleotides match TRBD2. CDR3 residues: CASSPRWGRGPSYEQYF. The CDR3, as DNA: TGTGCCAGCAGTCCCAGGTGGGGGAGGGGCCCCTCCTACGAGCAGTACTTC.